This T cell receptor beta chain was documented in a study of blood T cell repertoires in COVID-19. Study-level background: Acute-phase and convalescent COVID-19 samples originated in the United States, Italy and Spain. Sample material is recorded as cDNA or gDNA derived from T cells, B-cell-depleted T cells, or PBMCs.

Study members were between roughly 18 and 90 years old and lived in roughly 24 US regions. CDR1 is SGHKS, CDR2 YYEKEE, per germline (reference sequence). The V and J ends lost 2 bases and 2 bases, in that order; junction bases with no gene match: 2. CDR3 length equals 15 residues. Generated by immunoSEQ multiplex PCR, the TCRdb table keeps only in-frame clones and is missing some. The sample has 200,000 to 250,000 clones, roughly four fifths seen once. The chain has TRBV5-5 and TRBJ1-5, with 9 bases identical to TRBD1. This receptor was obtained from a man aged 35 to 55 who had recovered from COVID-19. The sample comprised PBMCs or T cells enriched from blood (not recorded which). The CDR3 spells CASSFRDRGNQPQHF. The CDR3, as DNA: TGTGCCAGCAGCTTCCGGGACAGGGGCAATCAGCCCCAGCATTTT. The whole variable domain, filled in from reference TRBV5-5 and TRBJ1-5, reads DAGVTQSPTHLIKTRGQQVTLRCSPISGHKSVSWYQQVLGQGPQFIFQYYEKEERGRGNFPDRFSARQFPNYSSELNVNALLLGDSALYLCASSFRDRGNQPQHFGDGTRLSIL.